This TCR beta chain was recorded in a study of cytomegalovirus exposure and HLA in healthy donors. Study summary: Genotyping of more than 300 donors showed that approximately 83% belonged to the Caucasian-associated ancestry cluster.

Between the trimmed V and J ends, which lost 3 bases and 0 bases, there was a span of 15 bases. CDR3 length: 17 amino acids. Germline loops: CDR1 MNHEY, CDR2 SMNVEV (reference sequence). Use of 60 Vbeta and 13 Jbeta primers characterized the PCR. Only in-frame clones appear in the TCRdb table, and some are missing; sequencing was by immunoSEQ multiplex PCR. The table has 150,000 to 160,000 clones, roughly 74% seen once; the top ten hold about 2.6%. The V and J genes are TRBV27 and TRBJ1-5; D is unclear. Sequencing was performed on PBMCs. The source is a young man in good health and CMV-seronegative. Written as DNA, the CDR3 is TGTGCCAGCAGTTTGAGGGCAGAGCCTTATAGCAATCAGCCCCAGCATTTT. This gives the protein CASSLRAEPYSNQPQHF.